Described below is a single T cell receptor (beta chain) sequence and its context. Its antigen is currently unknown. Repertoires were generated with immunoSEQ multiplex PCR, while TCRdb's copy carries only in-frame clones and drops some. The sample holds roughly 1.5 million clones; 98% are singletons and the top ten take 0.45%. There were only Caucasian adults among the donors, and all lived in Nashville, Tennessee. This sample was included in a study of shared clonotypes between healthy human individuals. Overall study results and limits: Only blood samples were collected, and tissue repertoires likely differ. Despite large depth, rarefaction showed incomplete sorted-subset sequencing.

Germline CDR1 is SGDLS and CDR2 is YYNGEE. The CDR3 runs to 15 residues. With 4 bases removed from V and 0 bases from J, the gap between germline ends came to 13 bases. Sequences were obtained from naive CD4+ T cells sorted from blood. As for subset: CD45RA+ positively selected. The clonotype was recovered from a man aged 25-40 years in good health. The genes are TRBV9 and TRBJ2-5; either TRBD1 or TRBD2 may fit D (5 bases each). This chain's CDR3 is CASSLLGVDQETQYF. Written as DNA, the CDR3 is TGTGCCAGCAGCCTCCTGGGGGTGGACCAAGAGACCCAGTACTTC.